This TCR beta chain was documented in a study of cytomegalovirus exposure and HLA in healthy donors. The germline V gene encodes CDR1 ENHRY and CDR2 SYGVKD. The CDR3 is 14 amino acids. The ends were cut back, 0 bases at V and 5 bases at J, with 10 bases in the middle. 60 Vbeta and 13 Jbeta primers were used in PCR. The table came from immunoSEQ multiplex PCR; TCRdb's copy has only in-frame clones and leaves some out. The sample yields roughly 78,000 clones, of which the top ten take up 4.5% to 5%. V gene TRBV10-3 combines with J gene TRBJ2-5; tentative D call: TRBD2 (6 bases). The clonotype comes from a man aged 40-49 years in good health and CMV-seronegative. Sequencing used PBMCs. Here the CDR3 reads CAISESQAGETQYF. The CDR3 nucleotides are TGTGCCATCAGTGAGTCCCAGGCGGGGGAGACCCAGTACTTC.